The clone carrying this T cell receptor (beta chain) has a count of ten or more. Its cognate antigen is unknown. The CDR3 extends over 14 amino acids. V dropped 5 bases and J dropped 7; count of bases not matched to a gene: 7. Germline-derived CDR1 and CDR2 are SGHRS and YFSETQ. TCRdb re-analysed the 5' RACE reads in MiXCR, keeping a single row per CDR3 protein. The sample holds about 300,000 distinct CDR3 sequences, around 6.8% seen once. The sample originates from a study of T cells after yellow fever vaccination. Findings and caveats of the study: Post-booster samples contained most primary-vaccination clones (approximately 95% CD4, 70% to 90% CD8).

This clonotype was sampled from a man aged 18 to 30 who received the YFV17D yellow fever vaccine. This chain uses TRBV5-1 with TRBJ2-1, with TRBD2 identical over 9 bases. This material consisted of PBMCs, taken 35 to 50 days after the first yellow fever vaccination. This CDR3 reads CASRLSSGVNEQFF. The CDR3 DNA reads as TGCGCCAGCAGGCTGTCTAGCGGGGTTAATGAGCAGTTCTTC.